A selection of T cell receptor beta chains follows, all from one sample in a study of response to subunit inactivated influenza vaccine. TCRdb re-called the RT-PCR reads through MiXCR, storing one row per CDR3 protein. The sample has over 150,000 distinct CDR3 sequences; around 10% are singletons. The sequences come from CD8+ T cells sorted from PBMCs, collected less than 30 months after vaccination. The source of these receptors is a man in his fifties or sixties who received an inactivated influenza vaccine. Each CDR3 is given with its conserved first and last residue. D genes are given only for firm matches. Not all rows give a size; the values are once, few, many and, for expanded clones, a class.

CDR3nt: TGTGCCAGCAGTGAGACAGTCCCTAACTATGGCTACACCTTC; CDR3aa: CASSETVPNYGYTF; abundance: few; j_gene: TRBJ1-2; v_gene: TRBV6-1; d_gene: -
CDR3nt: TGTGCCAGCAGCGGTGGTAGCGGGCTCCTAAACATTCAGTACTTC; CDR3aa: CASSGGSGLLNIQYF; abundance: few; j_gene: TRBJ2-4; v_gene: TRBV9; d_gene: TRBD2
CDR3nt: TGCGCCAGCAGCCAAGATTTTTCGGGACTAGCTTTCTACGAGCAGTACTTC; CDR3aa: CASSQDFSGLAFYEQYF; abundance: few; j_gene: TRBJ2-7; v_gene: TRBV4-3; d_gene: TRBD2
CDR3nt: TGTGCCAGCAGCCAACAGGGCTACATTCAGTACTTC; CDR3aa: CASSQQGYIQYF; abundance: few; j_gene: TRBJ2-4; v_gene: TRBV14; d_gene: -
CDR3nt: TGCGCCAGCAGCCCACGGGACGTCGAAAATGAGCAGTTCTTC; CDR3aa: CASSPRDVENEQFF; abundance: few; j_gene: TRBJ2-1; v_gene: TRBV4-1; d_gene: -
CDR3nt: TGCAGTGCTGAGCGGGGCGATTACAATGAGCAGTTCTTC; CDR3aa: CSAERGDYNEQFF; abundance: few; j_gene: TRBJ2-1; v_gene: TRBV20-1; d_gene: TRBD2
CDR3nt: TGTGCCAGCAGCCCCATGGCCCACGGTAAAAACATTCAGTACTTC; CDR3aa: CASSPMAHGKNIQYF; abundance: -; j_gene: TRBJ2-4; v_gene: TRBV6-1; d_gene: -
CDR3nt: TGTGCCAGCAGATTCGGGGCCTACAATGAGCAGTTCTTC; CDR3aa: CASRFGAYNEQFF; abundance: many; j_gene: TRBJ2-1; v_gene: TRBV12-3/TRBV12-4; d_gene: -
CDR3nt: TGTGCCACCAGCCCAGGGGGCCGTCCCTACGAGCAGTACTTC; CDR3aa: CATSPGGRPYEQYF; abundance: many; j_gene: TRBJ2-7; v_gene: TRBV15; d_gene: TRBD1
CDR3nt: TGTGCCAGCACATCTTTGGGATTGACAGAGGCGAACACCGGGGAGCTGTTTTTT; CDR3aa: CASTSLGLTEANTGELFF; abundance: -; j_gene: TRBJ2-2; v_gene: TRBV28; d_gene: -
CDR3nt: TGTGCCAGCAGTTCCACCACAGGGCTGAACTACGAGCAGTACTTC; CDR3aa: CASSSTTGLNYEQYF; abundance: -; j_gene: TRBJ2-7; v_gene: TRBV6-2/TRBV6-3; d_gene: -
CDR3nt: TGTGCCAGCACCCTAGGAGGGGTGGGCATTCAGTACTTC; CDR3aa: CASTLGGVGIQYF; abundance: -; j_gene: TRBJ2-4; v_gene: TRBV28; d_gene: -
CDR3nt: TGCAGTGCTAGAGGTACAGGGAACCTTTACGAGCAGTACTTC; CDR3aa: CSARGTGNLYEQYF; abundance: -; j_gene: TRBJ2-7; v_gene: TRBV20-1; d_gene: -
CDR3nt: TGTGCGTCCGGACGGAGCTCCTACGAGCAGTACTTC; CDR3aa: CASGRSSYEQYF; abundance: few; j_gene: TRBJ2-7; v_gene: TRBV27; d_gene: -
CDR3nt: TGTGCCAGCAGTTCCGACAGGGTCTACGAGCAGTACTTC; CDR3aa: CASSSDRVYEQYF; abundance: few; j_gene: TRBJ2-7; v_gene: TRBV6-2/TRBV6-3; d_gene: TRBD1
CDR3nt: TGCAGTGCTAGAGGGGACCAGACAGATACGCAGTATTTT; CDR3aa: CSARGDQTDTQYF; abundance: many; j_gene: TRBJ2-3; v_gene: TRBV20-1; d_gene: -
CDR3nt: TGCGCCAGCAGCTCGACAGGGGTCGAGCAGTACTTC; CDR3aa: CASSSTGVEQYF; abundance: few; j_gene: TRBJ2-7; v_gene: TRBV5-1; d_gene: TRBD1
CDR3nt: TGTGCCAGCAGCAGGGACAGCAATCAGCCCCAGCATTTT; CDR3aa: CASSRDSNQPQHF; abundance: -; j_gene: TRBJ1-5; v_gene: TRBV27; d_gene: -
CDR3nt: TGTGCCAGGATGACAGGCGAGGGAGAGACCCAGTACTTC; CDR3aa: CARMTGEGETQYF; abundance: -; j_gene: TRBJ2-5; v_gene: TRBV21-1; d_gene: -
CDR3nt: TGTGCCAGTAATGGACGGAGTCCTAATTCACCCCTCCACTTT; CDR3aa: CASNGRSPNSPLHF; abundance: many; j_gene: TRBJ1-6; v_gene: TRBV21-1; d_gene: -
CDR3nt: TGTGCCAGCAGTGCGCGGGAGGATGGATACGAGCAGTACTTC; CDR3aa: CASSAREDGYEQYF; abundance: few; j_gene: TRBJ2-7; v_gene: TRBV2; d_gene: TRBD2
CDR3nt: TGTGCCAGCAGCGAGGGACAGAGCTCCTACAATGAGCAGTTCTTC; CDR3aa: CASSEGQSSYNEQFF; abundance: many; j_gene: TRBJ2-1; v_gene: TRBV6-1; d_gene: TRBD1
CDR3nt: TGTGCCAGCAGCATACATAGCGGGAGTTACGAGCAGTACTTC; CDR3aa: CASSIHSGSYEQYF; abundance: -; j_gene: TRBJ2-7; v_gene: TRBV3-1; d_gene: TRBD2
CDR3nt: TGTGCCAGCAGTTACTCGATGGGGGAACAAGAGACCCAGTACTTC; CDR3aa: CASSYSMGEQETQYF; abundance: many; j_gene: TRBJ2-5; v_gene: TRBV6-2/TRBV6-3; d_gene: -
CDR3nt: TGCAGTGCTAGAGATATAGGGGCGGGAGCTTACGACGAGCAGTACTTC; CDR3aa: CSARDIGAGAYDEQYF; abundance: few; j_gene: TRBJ2-7; v_gene: TRBV20-1; d_gene: TRBD2
CDR3nt: TGCGCCAGCAGCCATGTACAGGGTTACGAGCAGTACTTC; CDR3aa: CASSHVQGYEQYF; abundance: once; j_gene: TRBJ2-7; v_gene: TRBV4-1; d_gene: -
CDR3nt: TGTGCCAGCAGCCTGTATAGGGCGGGAGGTGATGAGCAGTTCTTC; CDR3aa: CASSLYRAGGDEQFF; abundance: -; j_gene: TRBJ2-1; v_gene: TRBV14; d_gene: TRBD2
CDR3nt: TGTGCCAGCAGTAACCCGGGACTAGCGTCCCAAGAGACCCAGTACTTC; CDR3aa: CASSNPGLASQETQYF; abundance: -; j_gene: TRBJ2-5; v_gene: TRBV7-9; d_gene: TRBD2
CDR3nt: TGTGCCAGCAGTCCCCCCCTGACAGGCGTGACCTACGAGCAGTACTTC; CDR3aa: CASSPPLTGVTYEQYF; abundance: -; j_gene: TRBJ2-7; v_gene: TRBV28; d_gene: -
CDR3nt: TGTGCCAGCTCACCACGGCAAGGGTGGTACCAAGAGACCCAGTACTTC; CDR3aa: CASSPRQGWYQETQYF; abundance: few; j_gene: TRBJ2-5; v_gene: TRBV18; d_gene: -
CDR3nt: TGTGCCAGCAGTTACGAGGGAGACTACGAGCAGTACTTC; CDR3aa: CASSYEGDYEQYF; abundance: few; j_gene: TRBJ2-7; v_gene: TRBV6-5; d_gene: -
CDR3nt: TGCGCCAGCAGCCAAAATGGACGGGGGCTGGCCACTGAAGCTTTCTTT; CDR3aa: CASSQNGRGLATEAFF; abundance: many; j_gene: TRBJ1-1; v_gene: TRBV4-3; d_gene: -
CDR3nt: TGCGCCAGCAGCCAAGCCCACCGGGCCGTCGAAAAACTGTTTTTT; CDR3aa: CASSQAHRAVEKLFF; abundance: -; j_gene: TRBJ1-4; v_gene: TRBV4-3; d_gene: -
CDR3nt: TGTGCCATCAGTGAGGGCTATACCCCCACCGGGGAGCTGTTTTTT; CDR3aa: CAISEGYTPTGELFF; abundance: -; j_gene: TRBJ2-2; v_gene: TRBV10-3; d_gene: -
CDR3nt: TGTGCCAGCAGTCGGCTACCCCACGAGCAGTACTTC; CDR3aa: CASSRLPHEQYF; abundance: many; j_gene: TRBJ2-7; v_gene: TRBV27; d_gene: -
CDR3nt: TGTGCCAGCAGTCAGCAGGGAGCTGGTGGGACCCAGTACTTC; CDR3aa: CASSQQGAGGTQYF; abundance: many; j_gene: TRBJ2-5; v_gene: TRBV6-1; d_gene: -
CDR3nt: TGTGCCAGTAGCAGACTAGCGGTCAATGAGCAGTTCTTC; CDR3aa: CASSRLAVNEQFF; abundance: -; j_gene: TRBJ2-1; v_gene: TRBV19; d_gene: TRBD2
CDR3nt: TGTGCCAGCAGCTCCCCGGGACAGGGACTGTACGAGCAGTACTTC; CDR3aa: CASSSPGQGLYEQYF; abundance: -; j_gene: TRBJ2-7; v_gene: TRBV13; d_gene: TRBD1
CDR3nt: TGTGCCAGCAGCTTAGGCGGGCAAAACTATGGCTACACCTTC; CDR3aa: CASSLGGQNYGYTF; abundance: -; j_gene: TRBJ1-2; v_gene: TRBV7-8; d_gene: -
CDR3nt: TGTGCCAGCAGCTTGGACGGACAGGGACTATACAATGAGCAGTTCTTC; CDR3aa: CASSLDGQGLYNEQFF; abundance: many; j_gene: TRBJ2-1; v_gene: TRBV5-6; d_gene: -
CDR3nt: TGTGCCAGCAGGTTAGCCGGGACAGGAGTCTACGAGCAGTACTTC; CDR3aa: CASRLAGTGVYEQYF; abundance: few; j_gene: TRBJ2-7; v_gene: TRBV28; d_gene: TRBD1
CDR3nt: TGCGCCAGCAGCCACCCCCTTAGCTCCTACAATGAGCAGTTCTTC; CDR3aa: CASSHPLSSYNEQFF; abundance: few; j_gene: TRBJ2-1; v_gene: TRBV4-1; d_gene: -
CDR3nt: TGTGCCAGCAGCGGAATAGCGGGAGGGGGGAATGAGCAGTTCTTC; CDR3aa: CASSGIAGGGNEQFF; abundance: few; j_gene: TRBJ2-1; v_gene: TRBV5-6; d_gene: TRBD2
CDR3nt: TGCAGTGCCCGGAAGGGGCCGCGACACACTGAAGCTTTCTTT; CDR3aa: CSARKGPRHTEAFF; abundance: few; j_gene: TRBJ1-1; v_gene: TRBV20-1; d_gene: -
CDR3nt: TGCAGCGTTTGGGCTAGCGGGAGGGCGGGGTACGAGCAGTACTTC; CDR3aa: CSVWASGRAGYEQYF; abundance: -; j_gene: TRBJ2-7; v_gene: TRBV29-1; d_gene: TRBD2
CDR3nt: TGCAGTGCTAGAGATCCAGGACTAGCGGTACGATTTAACTACAATGAGCAGTTCTTC; CDR3aa: CSARDPGLAVRFNYNEQFF; abundance: -; j_gene: TRBJ2-1; v_gene: TRBV20-1; d_gene: TRBD2
CDR3nt: TGTGCCAGCAGCCAAGATCAGGGAAGAGCCCAAGAGACCCAGTACTTC; CDR3aa: CASSQDQGRAQETQYF; abundance: -; j_gene: TRBJ2-5; v_gene: TRBV4-2; d_gene: -
CDR3nt: TGTGCCAGCAGCGTAGAGGGGGGGGCCCGCTCGGATGAGCAGTTCTTC; CDR3aa: CASSVEGGARSDEQFF; abundance: few; j_gene: TRBJ2-1; v_gene: TRBV9; d_gene: -
CDR3nt: TGTGCCAGCAGACAGGGGTTTACCTACGAGCAGTACTTC; CDR3aa: CASRQGFTYEQYF; abundance: -; j_gene: TRBJ2-7; v_gene: TRBV6-2/TRBV6-3; d_gene: TRBD1
CDR3nt: TGTGCCAGCAGGACAGGGATCTACGAGCAGTACTTC; CDR3aa: CASRTGIYEQYF; abundance: -; j_gene: TRBJ2-7; v_gene: TRBV6-2/TRBV6-3; d_gene: TRBD1
CDR3nt: TGTGCCAGCAGCTTAACGACAGGTACCTCCTACGAGCAGTACTTC; CDR3aa: CASSLTTGTSYEQYF; abundance: many; j_gene: TRBJ2-7; v_gene: TRBV7-2; d_gene: -
CDR3nt: TGCGCCAGCAGCCAAGATCCGGCCAGGGCTGGAAACACCATATATTTT; CDR3aa: CASSQDPARAGNTIYF; abundance: few; j_gene: TRBJ1-3; v_gene: TRBV4-3; d_gene: -
CDR3nt: TGTGCCAGCAGTTTAAGTTGGATTCCCTACGAGCAGTACTTC; CDR3aa: CASSLSWIPYEQYF; abundance: many; j_gene: TRBJ2-7; v_gene: TRBV12-3/TRBV12-4; d_gene: -
CDR3nt: TGTGCCAGCACCGCCCGGGATCCTACAGATACGCAGTATTTT; CDR3aa: CASTARDPTDTQYF; abundance: few; j_gene: TRBJ2-3; v_gene: TRBV28; d_gene: -
CDR3nt: TGTGCCAGCAGAACCCCGGGGGGCCACTATGGCTACACCTTC; CDR3aa: CASRTPGGHYGYTF; abundance: -; j_gene: TRBJ1-2; v_gene: TRBV6-1; d_gene: -